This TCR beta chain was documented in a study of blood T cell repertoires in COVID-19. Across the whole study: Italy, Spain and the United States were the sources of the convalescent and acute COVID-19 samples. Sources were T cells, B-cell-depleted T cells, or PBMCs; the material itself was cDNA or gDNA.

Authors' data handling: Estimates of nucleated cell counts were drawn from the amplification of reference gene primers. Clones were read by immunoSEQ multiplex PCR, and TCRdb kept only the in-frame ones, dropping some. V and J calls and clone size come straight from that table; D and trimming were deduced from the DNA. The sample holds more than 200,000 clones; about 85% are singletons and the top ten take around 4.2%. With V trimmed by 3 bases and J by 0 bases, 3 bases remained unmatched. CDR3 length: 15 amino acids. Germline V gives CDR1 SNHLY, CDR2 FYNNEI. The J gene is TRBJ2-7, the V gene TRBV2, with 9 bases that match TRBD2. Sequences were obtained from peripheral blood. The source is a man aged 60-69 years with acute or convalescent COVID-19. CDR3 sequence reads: CASSENSGGSYEQYF. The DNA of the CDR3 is TGTGCCAGCAGTGAGAATAGCGGGGGCTCCTACGAGCAGTACTTC.